The entry that follows covers one T cell receptor beta chain sequence. Study processing details: Estimates of nucleated cell counts were drawn from the amplification of reference gene primers. This table comes from immunoSEQ multiplex PCR, and its TCRdb copy is limited to in-frame clones, with some not included. That table supplies the V and J calls and clone size; D and trimming were determined from the DNA. Found here are about 360,000 clones, more than 85% of them singletons; the top ten hold 3%. The sample is drawn from a study of blood T cell repertoires in COVID-19. Background on the study: COVID-19 samples collected from the United States, Italy and Spain covered acute and convalescent phases. The cDNA or gDNA used as material had been derived from T cells, B-cell-depleted T cells, or PBMCs.

This CDR3 has 16 amino acids. The germline V and J ends were trimmed by 6 bases and 0 bases, with 15 bases remaining between them. CDR1 and CDR2 (germline): MRHNA, SNTAGT. V gene TRBV6-4 combines with J gene TRBJ2-1, with D maybe TRBD1 (6 bases). Sequences were obtained from peripheral blood. The sequence was collected from a human donor in a cohort sampled during active COVID-19. CDR3 nucleotide sequence: TGTGCCAGCAGAGACACAGGGTTAGGCTCCTACAATGAGCAGTTCTTC. This encodes CASRDTGLGSYNEQFF.